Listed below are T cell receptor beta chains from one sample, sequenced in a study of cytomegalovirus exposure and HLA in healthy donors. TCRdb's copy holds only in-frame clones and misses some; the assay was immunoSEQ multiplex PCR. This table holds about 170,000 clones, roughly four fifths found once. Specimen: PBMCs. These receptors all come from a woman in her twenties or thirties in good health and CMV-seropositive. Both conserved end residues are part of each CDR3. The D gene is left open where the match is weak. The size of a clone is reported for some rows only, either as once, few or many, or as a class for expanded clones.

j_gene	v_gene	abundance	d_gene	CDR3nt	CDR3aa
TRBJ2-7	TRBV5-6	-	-	TGTGCCAGCAGCTTCAGTGGGGCGAAGATTCTGCAGTACTTC	CASSFSGAKILQYF
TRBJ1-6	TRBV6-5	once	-	TGTGCCAGCAGGACCGACAGCGACTATAATTCACCCCTCCACTTT	CASRTDSDYNSPLHF
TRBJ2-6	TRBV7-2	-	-	TGTGCCAGCAGCTTAAATCAGGGGGCCAACGTCCTGACTTTC	CASSLNQGANVLTF
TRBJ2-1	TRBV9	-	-	TGTGCCAGCAGCGTGATGTGGGGAGGCGATGAGCAGTTCTTC	CASSVMWGGDEQFF
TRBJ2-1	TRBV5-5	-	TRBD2	TGTGCCAGCAGCCTTAGCGGGAGCTCCTACAATGAGCAGTTCTTC	CASSLSGSSYNEQFF
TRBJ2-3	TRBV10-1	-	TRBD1	TGCGCCAGCCACTACCTCGACAGGGGGAGGTGTACAGATACGCAGTATTTT	CASHYLDRGRCTDTQYF
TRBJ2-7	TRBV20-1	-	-	TGCAGTGCTCCCCGAGGATACGAGCAGTACTTC	CSAPRGYEQYF
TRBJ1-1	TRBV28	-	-	TGTGCCACCTCGGAAACGGCAGGGGCGAGCACTGAAGCTTTCTTT	CATSETAGASTEAFF
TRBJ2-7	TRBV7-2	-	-	TGTGCCAGCAGCTCTCGGGTGAGCTCCTACGAGCAGTACTTC	CASSSRVSSYEQYF
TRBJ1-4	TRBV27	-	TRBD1	TGTGCCAGCAGTAAGGGACAGGGAACTTATGAAAAACTGTTTTTT	CASSKGQGTYEKLFF
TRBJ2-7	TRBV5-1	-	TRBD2	TGCGCCAGCAGCCCGGGACTAGCGGGAGTTTACGAGCAGTACTTC	CASSPGLAGVYEQYF
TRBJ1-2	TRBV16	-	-	TGTGCCAGCAGCCAATCGAGGGGGATAGGAGGCTACACCTTC	CASSQSRGIGGYTF
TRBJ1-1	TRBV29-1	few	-	TGCAGCGTTGGGGGCGGGGGCACTGAAGCTTTCTTT	CSVGGGGTEAFF
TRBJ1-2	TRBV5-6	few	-	TGTGCCAGCAGTATGAGACACCTCTATGGCTACACCTTC	CASSMRHLYGYTF
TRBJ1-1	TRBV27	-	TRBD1	TGTGCCAGCAGTTTATTGAAGAGACAGGGTGGATTTGGTGAAGCTTTCTTT	CASSLLKRQGGFGEAFF
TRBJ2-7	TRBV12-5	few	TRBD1	TGTGCTAGTGGTCAAGAAGCCGGGACAGGGGGCAGTTTC	CASGQEAGTGGSF
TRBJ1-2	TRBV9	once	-	TGTGCCAGCAGCGTAGATTGGACACCTAACTATGGCTACACCTTC	CASSVDWTPNYGYTF
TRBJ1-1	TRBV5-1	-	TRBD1	TGCGCCAGCAGAACTTACAGGGGAGGAAGTGTAAGCACTGAAGCTTTCTTT	CASRTYRGGSVSTEAFF
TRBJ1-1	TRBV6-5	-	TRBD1	TGTGCCAGCAGTTACGCCCGACAGGGAGACACTGAAGCTTTCTTT	CASSYARQGDTEAFF
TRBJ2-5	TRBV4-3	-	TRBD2	TGCGCCAGCAGCCAAGGGGCTAGCGGGGGGATCCAAGAGACCCAGTACTTC	CASSQGASGGIQETQYF
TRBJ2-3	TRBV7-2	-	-	TGTGCCAGCAGCAAGGACAGATTCACAGATACGCAGTATTTT	CASSKDRFTDTQYF
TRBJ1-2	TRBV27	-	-	TGTGCCAGCAGTACTAACAGGGATCCTAACTATGGCTACACCTTC	CASSTNRDPNYGYTF
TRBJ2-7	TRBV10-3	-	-	TGTGCCATCAGTGACCAGAAGCGGGACACTATCCACGAGCAGTACTTC	CAISDQKRDTIHEQYF
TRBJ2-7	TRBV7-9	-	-	TGTGCCAGCAGCTCACCCACGGGGGTGGGCTTGAACGAGCAGTACTTC	CASSSPTGVGLNEQYF
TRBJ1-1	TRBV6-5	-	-	TGTGCCAGCGCACCTGGACAGATGAACACTGAAGCTTTCTTT	CASAPGQMNTEAFF
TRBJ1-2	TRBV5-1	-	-	TGCGCCAGCAGCCCACTCCCACCCCTCTATGGCTACACCTTC	CASSPLPPLYGYTF
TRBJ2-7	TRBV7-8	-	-	TGTGCCAGCAGCTTGAGGCAGGGAACCGTCTACGAGCAGTACTTC	CASSLRQGTVYEQYF
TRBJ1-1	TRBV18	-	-	TGTGCCAGCTTCTTGACAGAGAACACTGAAGCTTTCTTT	CASFLTENTEAFF
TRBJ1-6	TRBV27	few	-	TGTGCCAGCAGTTTCCGGGGAAATTCACCCCTCCACTTT	CASSFRGNSPLHF
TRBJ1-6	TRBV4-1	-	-	TGCGCCAGCAGCCAAGATTCAGGGGACAAGGGTGGCGGCCCCTATAATTCACCCCTCCACTTT	CASSQDSGDKGGGPYNSPLHF
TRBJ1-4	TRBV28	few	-	TGTGCCAGCAGTTTAGCAGGGAGGGGAGATGAAAAACTGTTTTTT	CASSLAGRGDEKLFF
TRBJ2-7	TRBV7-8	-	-	TGTGCCAGCAGCTTAGCTTGGGGGGAGAGCGAGCAGTACTTC	CASSLAWGESEQYF
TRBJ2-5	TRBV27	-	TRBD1	TGTGCCAGCAGTTTAGGACAGGGGGTACGAGAGACCCAGTACTTC	CASSLGQGVRETQYF
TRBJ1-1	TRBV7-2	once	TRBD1	TGTGCCAGCAGCTTAGGTCGGACAGGGGAAAACACTGAAGCTTTCTTT	CASSLGRTGENTEAFF
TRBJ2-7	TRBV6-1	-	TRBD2	TGTGCCAGCAGTGAACGACTTGGGACTAGCGGGAGTTCGGGGGAGCAGTACTTC	CASSERLGTSGSSGEQYF
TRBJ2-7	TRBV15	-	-	TGTGCCACATCGAAGACAGCTTCCTACGAGCAGTACTTC	CATSKTASYEQYF
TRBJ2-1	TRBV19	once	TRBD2	TGTGCCAGTAGCTCTCAGACTAGCGGGAGGCCCAGAGAGCAGTTCTTC	CASSSQTSGRPREQFF
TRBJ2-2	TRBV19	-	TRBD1	TGTGCCAGTAGTAGACAGGGTTTGGCCGGGGAGCTGTTTTTT	CASSRQGLAGELFF
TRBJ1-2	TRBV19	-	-	TGTGCCAGTAGTATAGGAAGAGGGGGTACAGCTTATGGCTACACCTTC	CASSIGRGGTAYGYTF
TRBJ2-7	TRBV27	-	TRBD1	TGTGCCAGCAGTCCATTTACAGGGGCGCTGATGGGCGACGAGCAGTACTTC	CASSPFTGALMGDEQYF
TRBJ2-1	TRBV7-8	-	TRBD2	TGTGCCAGCAGCCACGGACTAGCGGGAGAGGGGGAGCAGTTCTTC	CASSHGLAGEGEQFF
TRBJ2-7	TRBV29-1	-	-	TGCAGCGTTGTTGGCAGCTCCTACGAGCAGTACTTC	CSVVGSSYEQYF
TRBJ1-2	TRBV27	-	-	TGTGCCAGCAGTTTGGGGGGTGGAAATGGCTACACCTTC	CASSLGGGNGYTF